Here is one T cell receptor beta chain with its context. The sample originates from a study of blood T cell repertoires in COVID-19. During active infection, Seattle patients enrolled and were then monitored through disease. Original analysis: The assay estimated nucleated cells by amplifying reference gene primers. Sequencing used immunoSEQ multiplex PCR; TCRdb keeps in-frame clones, though not all of them. That table is the source of V, J and clone size, and D and trimming were worked out from the DNA. The repertoire includes hundreds of thousands of clones, 80% to 90% of them detected once, and about 6.3% sits in the top ten. The receptor comes from a woman in her forties or fifties with COVID-19, enrolled during active disease. Sequencing was performed on peripheral blood.

CDR3 nucleotides: TGTGCCAGCAGCTTGGGTTCGGGAGTTTGGACCCAGTTCTTC. Protein: CASSLGSGVWTQFF. The chain joins TRBV11-3 to TRBJ2-1, with a tentative D call TRBD2 (6 bases). The CDR3 totals 14 residues. Per germline, CDR1 SGHNT and CDR2 YENEEA. V gave up 3 bases and J gave up 13 bases, with 19 bases separating them.